The rows below give T cell receptor beta chains drawn from one sample of a study of cytomegalovirus exposure and HLA in healthy donors. The protocol was immunoSEQ multiplex PCR, while the TCRdb copy is restricted to in-frame clones and leaves out a portion. This sample has about 120,000 clones; approximately 80% occur once, and the top ten carry approximately 11%. Sequencing was carried out using PBMCs. Every receptor here comes from a man in his forties in good health and CMV-seropositive. CDR3s include the opening cysteine and the closing phenylalanine or tryptophan. Each record gives: CDR3 DNA, CDR3 protein, J gene, D gene, clone size, V gene. The D gene is left open where the match is weak. Clone size is given for some rows only: seen once, a few or many times, or a class if the clone is expanded.

TGTGCCATCAGTGAGGGGACAGGGGTTCAGCCCCAGCATTTT CAISEGTGVQPQHF TRBJ1-5 TRBD1 . TRBV10-3
TGTGCCAGTAGTTTATCAGGGGGCGGAAACACTGAAGCTTTCTTT CASSLSGGGNTEAFF TRBJ1-1 TRBD1 . TRBV19
TGTGCCAGCTCACCACCGGGTCAGGGCGGGGGCGAGCAGTACTTC CASSPPGQGGGEQYF TRBJ2-7 TRBD2 . TRBV18
TGTGCCAGCGGGTTTGGGGACAGGGGTTCCACTTCACCCCTCCACTTT CASGFGDRGSTSPLHF TRBJ1-6 TRBD1 . TRBV7-2
TGCGCCAGCAGCATCGGACAGGGTAGCGCCGGGGAGCTGTTTTTT CASSIGQGSAGELFF TRBJ2-2 TRBD1 . TRBV5-1
TGCGCCAGCAGCCATAGCGGGGGGGGTACCGGGGAGCTGTTTTTT CASSHSGGGTGELFF TRBJ2-2 TRBD2 few TRBV4-1
TGCGCCAGTAGTATGGGACAGGGGTACGCTAACTATGGCTACACCTTC CASSMGQGYANYGYTF TRBJ1-2 TRBD1 . TRBV5-1
TGTGCCAGCAGTTGGGGACAATCCGGAGCTTTCTTT CASSWGQSGAFF TRBJ1-1 . . TRBV28
TGTGCCAGCACGTGGGACTCCGGGAATTCACCCCTCCACTTT CASTWDSGNSPLHF TRBJ1-6 . . TRBV6-5
TGTGCCAGCAGCCCCGGGGGCGAGCAGTACTTC CASSPGGEQYF TRBJ2-7 . . TRBV9
TGTGCCAGCAGGAGGACAGACTCCTACGAGCAGTACTTC CASRRTDSYEQYF TRBJ2-7 . . TRBV28
TGTGCCAGCAGCATCGAGCAGGGTCGGTATTACGAGCAGTACTTC CASSIEQGRYYEQYF TRBJ2-7 . . TRBV5-4
TGCGCCAGCAGCCCGGAGGGTTGGGGTTCACCCCTCCACTTT CASSPEGWGSPLHF TRBJ1-6 . . TRBV5-1
TGCGCCAGCAGCCAAGAGCAGGGATGGAGTTCACCCCTCCACTTT CASSQEQGWSSPLHF TRBJ1-6 . . TRBV4-3
TGTGCCAGCAGTGTCCGGGGTGGGTACAATGAGCAGTTCTTC CASSVRGGYNEQFF TRBJ2-1 . . TRBV25-1
TGCGCCAGCAGCTTGGGTGGACTGACAACTAATGAAAAACTGTTTTTT CASSLGGLTTNEKLFF TRBJ1-4 . . TRBV5-1
TGTGCCAGCAGCCGTGGACAGGGCATTAGCACAGATACGCAGTATTTT CASSRGQGISTDTQYF TRBJ2-3 TRBD1 . TRBV11-3
TGCGCCAGCAGCTCACTGACAGGGGGCGAGACCCAGTACTTC CASSSLTGGETQYF TRBJ2-5 TRBD1 . TRBV5-1
TGTGCCAGCTCACCCCGGACAGGGAGCTCCTACAATGAGCAGTTCTTC CASSPRTGSSYNEQFF TRBJ2-1 TRBD1 . TRBV18
TGTGCCAGCTCACCACTTGGAAGGGGCTCATCGAGCAATCAGCCCCAGTATTTT CASSPLGRGSSSNQPQYF TRBJ2-3 . . TRBV18
TGCAGCGTTGAAAAGAGGGTTGGCTACACCTTC CSVEKRVGYTF TRBJ1-2 . . TRBV29-1
TGTGCCAGCAGCCCCCTGCAGGCGGGGGATATAGACAATGAGCAGTTCTTC CASSPLQAGDIDNEQFF TRBJ2-1 TRBD2 . TRBV11-2
TGCGCCAGCAGCTCCGACGGAGACTCTGGAAACACCATATATTTT CASSSDGDSGNTIYF TRBJ1-3 . . TRBV5-1
TGTGCCTGGGACAGGGGGCAAGGGCAGCCCCAGCATTTT CAWDRGQGQPQHF TRBJ1-5 TRBD1 . TRBV30
TGTGCCAGCAGTCTTACAGGGGCAACTAATGAAAAACTGTTTTTT CASSLTGATNEKLFF TRBJ1-4 TRBD1 . TRBV2
TGTGCCAGCAGCCCCGGACAGTCGGGGAATTCACCCCTCCACTTT CASSPGQSGNSPLHF TRBJ1-6 . . TRBV7-3